This T cell receptor beta chain was observed in a study of blood T cell repertoires in COVID-19. Overall study: Whether acute or convalescent, the COVID-19 samples came from the United States, Italy and Spain. T cells, B-cell-depleted T cells, or PBMCs provided the cDNA or gDNA that served as material.

Original processing methods: Researchers report that nucleated cell counts were estimated from reference gene primer amplification. Sequencing used immunoSEQ multiplex PCR; TCRdb keeps in-frame clones, though not all of them. D and trimming come from the DNA, and the V and J calls and clone size come from that table. The sample has approximately 120,000 clones, about 84% seen once. Germline CDR1 SGHRS, CDR2 YFSETQ. With V trimmed by 4 bases and J by 6 bases, 15 bases remained unmatched. This CDR3 has 16 amino acids. The specimen was peripheral blood. This receptor was obtained from a human donor in a cohort sampled during active COVID-19. This chain joins TRBV5-1 and TRBJ2-7; 8 positions match TRBD2. The CDR3 nucleotides are TGCGCCAGCAGCCCCCGGGGGGGAGGACCAACTGCCGAGCAGTACTTC. Protein: CASSPRGGGPTAEQYF.